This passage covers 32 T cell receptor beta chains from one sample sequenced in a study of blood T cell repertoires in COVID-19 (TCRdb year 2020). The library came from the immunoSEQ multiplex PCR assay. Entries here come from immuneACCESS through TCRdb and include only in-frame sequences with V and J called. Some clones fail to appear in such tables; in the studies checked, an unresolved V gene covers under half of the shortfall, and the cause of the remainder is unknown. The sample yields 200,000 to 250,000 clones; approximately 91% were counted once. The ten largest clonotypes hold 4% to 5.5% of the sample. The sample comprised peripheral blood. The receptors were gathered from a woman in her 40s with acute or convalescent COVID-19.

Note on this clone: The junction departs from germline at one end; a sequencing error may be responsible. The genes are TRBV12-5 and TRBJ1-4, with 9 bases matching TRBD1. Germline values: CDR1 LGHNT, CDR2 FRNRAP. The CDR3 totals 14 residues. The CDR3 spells CASGLGQGDEKLFF. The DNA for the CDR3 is TGTGCTAGTGGCTTGGGACAGGGAGATGAAAAACTGTTTTTT.

CDR3 region: CATEGQGSTDTQYF. The DNA for the CDR3 is TGTGCCACCGAGGGACAGGGGAGCACAGATACGCAGTATTTT. The genes are TRBV10-3 and TRBJ2-3, with TRBD1 identical over 10 bases. After removal of 10 bases from V and 0 bases from J, the junction contained 4 bases not matched to a gene. CDR1 is ENHRY and CDR2 is SYGVKD in the germline V gene. The CDR3 is 14 amino acids.

CDR3 amino acids: CASSSPLAGLDTQYF. The CDR3 coding sequence is TGTGCCAGCAGTTCCCCCCTAGCGGGGTTAGATACGCAGTATTTT. The V and J genes are TRBV28 and TRBJ2-3; 9 bases line up with TRBD2. From germline, CDR1 is MDHEN and CDR2 SYDVKM. This CDR3 comprises 15 residues. Unmatched junction bases numbered 7, after V lost 4 bases and J lost 5 bases.

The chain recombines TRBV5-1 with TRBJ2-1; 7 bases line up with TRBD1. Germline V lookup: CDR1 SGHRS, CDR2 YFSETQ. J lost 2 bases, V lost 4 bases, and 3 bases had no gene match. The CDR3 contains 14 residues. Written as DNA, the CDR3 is TGCGCCAGCAGCGGGGACAGCGCCTACAATGAGCAGTTCTTC. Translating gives CASSGDSAYNEQFF. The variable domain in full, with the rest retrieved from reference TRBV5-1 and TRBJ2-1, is KAGVTQTPRYLIKTRGQQVTLSCSPISGHRSVSWYQQTPGQGLQFLFEYFSETQRNKGNFPGRFSGRQFSNSRSEMNVSTLELGDSALYLCASSGDSAYNEQFFGPGTRLTVL.

The CDR3, as DNA: TGTGCCACCTACGGACAGGGGGGCTATGGCTACACCTTC. Protein: CATYGQGGYGYTF. This chain joins TRBV2 and TRBJ1-2; 10 nucleotides line up with TRBD1. Germline lookup yields CDR1 SNHLY and CDR2 FYNNEI. The CDR3 covers 13 residues. V lost 10 bases and J lost 4; bases outside the gene matches: 6.

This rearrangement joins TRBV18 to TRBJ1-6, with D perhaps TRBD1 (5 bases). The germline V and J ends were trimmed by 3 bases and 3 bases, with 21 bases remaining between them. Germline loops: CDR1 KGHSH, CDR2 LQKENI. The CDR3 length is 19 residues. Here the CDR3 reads CASSPGQGALPFYNSPLHF. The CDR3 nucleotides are TGTGCCAGCTCACCTGGACAAGGGGCCCTCCCCTTCTATAATTCACCCCTCCACTTT.

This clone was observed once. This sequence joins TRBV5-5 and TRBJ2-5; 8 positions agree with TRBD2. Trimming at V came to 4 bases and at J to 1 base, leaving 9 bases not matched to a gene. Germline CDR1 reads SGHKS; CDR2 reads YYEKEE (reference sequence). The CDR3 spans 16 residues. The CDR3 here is CASSLTPGTSQETQYF. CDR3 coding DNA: TGTGCCAGCAGCCTGACACCCGGGACTAGCCAAGAGACCCAGTACTTC.

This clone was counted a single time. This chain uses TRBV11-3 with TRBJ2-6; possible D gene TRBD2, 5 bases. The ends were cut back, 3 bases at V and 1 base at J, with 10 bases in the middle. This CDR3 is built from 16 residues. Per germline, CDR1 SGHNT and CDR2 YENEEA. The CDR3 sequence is CASSFSWTSGANVLTF. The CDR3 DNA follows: TGTGCCAGCAGCTTTAGTTGGACTTCTGGGGCCAACGTCCTGACTTTC.

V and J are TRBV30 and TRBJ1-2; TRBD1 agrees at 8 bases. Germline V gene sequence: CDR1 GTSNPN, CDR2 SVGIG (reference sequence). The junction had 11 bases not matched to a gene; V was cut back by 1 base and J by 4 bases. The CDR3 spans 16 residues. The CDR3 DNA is TGTGCCTGGAGTGCGTCCCTCCAGGGGGCCGGCTATGGCTACACCTTC. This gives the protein CAWSASLQGAGYGYTF.

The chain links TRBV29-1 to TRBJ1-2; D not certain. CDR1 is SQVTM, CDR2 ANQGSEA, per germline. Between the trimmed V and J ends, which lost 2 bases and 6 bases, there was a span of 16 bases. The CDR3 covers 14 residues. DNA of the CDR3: TGCAGCGTTGAATCTGCCCACACCCTTCATGGCTACACCTTC. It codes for CSVESAHTLHGYTF.

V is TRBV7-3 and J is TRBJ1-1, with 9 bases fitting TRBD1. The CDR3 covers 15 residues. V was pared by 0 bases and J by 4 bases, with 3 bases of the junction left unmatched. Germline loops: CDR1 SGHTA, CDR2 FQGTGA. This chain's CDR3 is CASSLTGQGRTEAFF. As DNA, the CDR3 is TGTGCCAGCAGCTTAACGGGACAGGGTCGCACTGAAGCTTTCTTT.

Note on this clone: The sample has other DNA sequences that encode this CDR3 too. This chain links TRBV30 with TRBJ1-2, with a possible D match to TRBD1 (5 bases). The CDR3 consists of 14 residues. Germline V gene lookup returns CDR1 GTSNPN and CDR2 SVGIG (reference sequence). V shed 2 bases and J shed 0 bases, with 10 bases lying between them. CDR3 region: CAWSSTGANYGYTF. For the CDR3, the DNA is TGTGCCTGGAGTAGTACAGGAGCTAACTATGGCTACACCTTC.

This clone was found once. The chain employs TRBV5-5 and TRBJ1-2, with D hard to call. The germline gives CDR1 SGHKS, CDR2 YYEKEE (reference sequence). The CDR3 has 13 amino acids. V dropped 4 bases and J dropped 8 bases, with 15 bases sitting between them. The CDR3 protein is CASSADLPGGYTF. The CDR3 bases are TGTGCCAGCAGCGCTGATCTGCCGGGAGGCTACACCTTC.

The CDR3 nucleotides are TGTGCCTGGAGTGTGTTAGGGGTAGACACAGATACGCAGTATTTT. It encodes CAWSVLGVDTDTQYF. This chain joins TRBV30 and TRBJ2-3; maybe TRBD1 (5 bases). Germline lookup yields CDR1 GTSNPN and CDR2 SVGIG (reference sequence). V was cut by 0 bases and J by 2 bases, with 12 bases left in between. The CDR3 loop spans 15 amino acids.

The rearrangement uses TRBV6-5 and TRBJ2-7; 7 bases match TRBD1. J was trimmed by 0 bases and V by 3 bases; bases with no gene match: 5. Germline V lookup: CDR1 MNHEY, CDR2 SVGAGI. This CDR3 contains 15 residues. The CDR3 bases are TGTGCCAGCAGTTATTCCGGGACAGCCTCCTACGAGCAGTACGTC. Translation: CASSYSGTASYEQYV.

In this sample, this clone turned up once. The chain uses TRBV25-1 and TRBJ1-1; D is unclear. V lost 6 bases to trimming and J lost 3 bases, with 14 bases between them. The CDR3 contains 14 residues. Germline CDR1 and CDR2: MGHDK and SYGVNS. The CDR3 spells CASSAYLQYTEAFF. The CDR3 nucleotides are TGTGCCAGCAGCGCTTACTTACAGTACACTGAAGCTTTCTTT.

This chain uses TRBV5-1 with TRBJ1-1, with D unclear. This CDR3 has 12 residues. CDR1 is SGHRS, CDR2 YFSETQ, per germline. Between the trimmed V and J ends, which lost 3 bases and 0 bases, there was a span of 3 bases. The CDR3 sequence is CASSSMNTEAFF. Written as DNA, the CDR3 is TGCGCCAGCAGCTCAATGAACACTGAAGCTTTCTTT.

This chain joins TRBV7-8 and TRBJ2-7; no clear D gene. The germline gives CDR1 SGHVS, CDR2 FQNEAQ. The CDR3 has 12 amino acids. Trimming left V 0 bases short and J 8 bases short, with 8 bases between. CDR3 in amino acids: CASSLARSKQYV. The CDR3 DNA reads TGTGCCAGCAGCTTAGCGAGAAGTAAGCAGTACGTC.

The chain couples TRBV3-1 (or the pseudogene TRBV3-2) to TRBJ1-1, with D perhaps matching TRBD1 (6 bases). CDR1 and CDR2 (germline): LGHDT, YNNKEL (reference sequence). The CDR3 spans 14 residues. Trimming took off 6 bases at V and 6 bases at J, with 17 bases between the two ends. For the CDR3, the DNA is TGTGCCAGCAGTCGCGCGGGGGGGGCACCTGAAGCTTTCTTT. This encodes CASSRAGGAPEAFF.

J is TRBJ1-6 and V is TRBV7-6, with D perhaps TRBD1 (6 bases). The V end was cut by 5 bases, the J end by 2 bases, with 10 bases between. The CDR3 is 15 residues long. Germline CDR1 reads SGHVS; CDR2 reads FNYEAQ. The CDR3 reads CASSQGQPYNSPLHF. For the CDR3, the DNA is TGTGCCAGCAGCCAAGGACAGCCCTATAATTCACCCCTCCACTTT.

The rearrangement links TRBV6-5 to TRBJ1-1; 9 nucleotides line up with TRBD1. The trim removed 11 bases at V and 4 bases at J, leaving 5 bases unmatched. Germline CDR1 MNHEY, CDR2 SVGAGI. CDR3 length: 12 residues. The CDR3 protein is CAQGQGFTEAFF. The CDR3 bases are TGTGCCCAGGGACAGGGTTTCACTGAAGCTTTCTTT.

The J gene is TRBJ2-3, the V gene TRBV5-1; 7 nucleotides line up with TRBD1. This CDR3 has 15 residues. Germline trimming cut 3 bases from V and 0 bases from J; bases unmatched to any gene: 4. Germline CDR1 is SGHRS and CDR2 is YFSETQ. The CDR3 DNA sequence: TGCGCCAGCAGCTCTGGGACAGCTAGCACAGATACGCAGTATTTT. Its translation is CASSSGTASTDTQYF.

This chain's CDR3 is CASSFGQGFGGELFF. In nucleotides, the CDR3 is TGTGCCAGCAGCTTTGGACAGGGCTTCGGCGGGGAGCTGTTTTTT. The rearrangement uses TRBV3-1 (or the pseudogene TRBV3-2) and TRBJ2-2, with 8 bases fitting TRBD1. Germline lookup yields CDR1 LGHDT and CDR2 YNNKEL (reference sequence). J was trimmed by 7 bases and V by 5 bases; bases with no gene match: 9. The length of the CDR3 is 15 residues.

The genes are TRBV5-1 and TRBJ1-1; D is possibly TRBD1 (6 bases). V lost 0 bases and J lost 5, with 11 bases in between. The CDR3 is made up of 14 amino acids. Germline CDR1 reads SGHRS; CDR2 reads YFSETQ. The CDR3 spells CASSLGQVGTEAFF. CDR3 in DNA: TGCGCCAGCAGCTTGGGACAGGTTGGAACTGAAGCTTTCTTT.

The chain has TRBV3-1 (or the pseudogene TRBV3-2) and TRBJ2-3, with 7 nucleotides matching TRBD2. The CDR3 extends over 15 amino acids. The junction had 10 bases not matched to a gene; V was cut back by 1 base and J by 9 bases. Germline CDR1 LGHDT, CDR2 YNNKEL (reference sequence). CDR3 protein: CASSQASGALGTQYF. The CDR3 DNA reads TGTGCCAGCAGCCAAGCTAGCGGTGCTTTGGGCACGCAGTATTTT.

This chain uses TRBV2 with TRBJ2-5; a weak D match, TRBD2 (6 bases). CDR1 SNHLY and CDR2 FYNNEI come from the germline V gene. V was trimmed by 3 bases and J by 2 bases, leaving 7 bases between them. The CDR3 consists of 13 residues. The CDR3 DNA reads TGTGCCAGCAGTGAGACTAGGCAAGAGACCCAGTACTTC. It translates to CASSETRQETQYF.

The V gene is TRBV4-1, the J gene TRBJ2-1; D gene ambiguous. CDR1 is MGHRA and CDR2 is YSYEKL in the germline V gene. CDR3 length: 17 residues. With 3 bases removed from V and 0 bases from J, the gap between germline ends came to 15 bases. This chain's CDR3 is CASSQVESMSSYNEQFF. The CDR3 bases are TGCGCCAGCAGCCAGGTCGAATCGATGAGCTCCTACAATGAGCAGTTCTTC.

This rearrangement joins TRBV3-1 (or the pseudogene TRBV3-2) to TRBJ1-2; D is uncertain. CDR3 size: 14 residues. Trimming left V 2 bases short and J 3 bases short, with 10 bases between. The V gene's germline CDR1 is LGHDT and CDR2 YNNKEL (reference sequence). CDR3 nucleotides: TGTGCCAGCAGCCAAAGGAGCCTCGACTATGGCTACACCTTC. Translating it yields CASSQRSLDYGYTF.

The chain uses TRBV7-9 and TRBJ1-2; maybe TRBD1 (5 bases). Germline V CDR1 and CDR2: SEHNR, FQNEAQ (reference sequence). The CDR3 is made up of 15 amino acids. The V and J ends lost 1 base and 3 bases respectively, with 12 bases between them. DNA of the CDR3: TGTGCCAGCAGCTTAGGTCGGGGGATGGACTATGGCTACACCTTC. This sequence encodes CASSLGRGMDYGYTF.

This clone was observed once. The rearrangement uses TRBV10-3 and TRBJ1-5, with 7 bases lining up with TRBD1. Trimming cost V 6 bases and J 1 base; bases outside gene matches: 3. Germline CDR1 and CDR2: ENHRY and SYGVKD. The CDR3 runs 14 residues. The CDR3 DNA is TGTGCCATCAGAGGGGGCGAGAGCAATCAGCCCCAGCATTTT. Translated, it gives CAIRGGESNQPQHF.

The CDR3 nucleotides read TGCGCCAGCAGTGACAGGGCTTCGAACACTGAAGCTTTCTTT. This encodes CASSDRASNTEAFF. The chain uses TRBV10-1 and TRBJ1-1; the D gene is possibly TRBD1 (5 bases). The germline CDR1 and CDR2 sequences are WNHNN and SYGVQD (reference sequence). This CDR3 has 14 residues. Between the trimmed V and J ends, which lost 3 bases and 1 base, there was a span of 9 bases.

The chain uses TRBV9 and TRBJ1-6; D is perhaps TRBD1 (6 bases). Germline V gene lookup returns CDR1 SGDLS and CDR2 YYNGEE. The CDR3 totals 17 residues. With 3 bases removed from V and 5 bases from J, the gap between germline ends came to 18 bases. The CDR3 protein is CASSGPQGQPNNSPLHF. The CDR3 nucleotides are TGTGCCAGCAGCGGGCCACAGGGTCAACCTAATAATTCACCCCTCCACTTT.